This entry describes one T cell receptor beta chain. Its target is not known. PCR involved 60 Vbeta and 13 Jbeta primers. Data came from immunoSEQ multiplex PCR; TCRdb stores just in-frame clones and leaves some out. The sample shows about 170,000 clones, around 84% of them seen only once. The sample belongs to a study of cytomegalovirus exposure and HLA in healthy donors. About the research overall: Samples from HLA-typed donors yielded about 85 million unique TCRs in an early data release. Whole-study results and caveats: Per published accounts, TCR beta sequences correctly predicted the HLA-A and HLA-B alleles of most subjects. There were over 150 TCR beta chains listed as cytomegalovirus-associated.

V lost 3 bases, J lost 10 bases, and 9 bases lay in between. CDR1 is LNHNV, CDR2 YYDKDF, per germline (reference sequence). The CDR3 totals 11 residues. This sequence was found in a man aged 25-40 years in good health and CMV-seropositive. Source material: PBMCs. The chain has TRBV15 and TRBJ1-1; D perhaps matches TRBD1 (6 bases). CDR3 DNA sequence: TGTGCCACCAGCAGTACAGGGATAGCTTTCTTT. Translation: CATSSTGIAFF.